This T cell receptor beta chain stems from a study of CD8+ T cells in alopecia areata. The CDR3 runs to 13 residues. The germline V and J ends were trimmed by 2 bases and 5 bases, with 10 bases remaining between them. Germline V gene sequence: CDR1 MGHRA, CDR2 YSYEKL. RNA extraction and reverse transcription yielded cDNA as sequencing template. Clones were sequenced by immunoSEQ multiplex PCR, and TCRdb holds only the in-frame ones, with some missing. The sample has 200,000 to 250,000 clones, 50% to 70% seen once. The rearrangement uses TRBV4-1 and TRBJ2-7, with D possibly being TRBD2 (6 bases). The sample in question was CD4+ T cells sorted from blood, obtained at week 0. The TCR was taken from a human donor with alopecia areata. The CDR3 loop is CASSQYGGHEQYF. CDR3 DNA: TGCGCCAGCAGCCAATACGGGGGACACGAGCAGTACTTC.